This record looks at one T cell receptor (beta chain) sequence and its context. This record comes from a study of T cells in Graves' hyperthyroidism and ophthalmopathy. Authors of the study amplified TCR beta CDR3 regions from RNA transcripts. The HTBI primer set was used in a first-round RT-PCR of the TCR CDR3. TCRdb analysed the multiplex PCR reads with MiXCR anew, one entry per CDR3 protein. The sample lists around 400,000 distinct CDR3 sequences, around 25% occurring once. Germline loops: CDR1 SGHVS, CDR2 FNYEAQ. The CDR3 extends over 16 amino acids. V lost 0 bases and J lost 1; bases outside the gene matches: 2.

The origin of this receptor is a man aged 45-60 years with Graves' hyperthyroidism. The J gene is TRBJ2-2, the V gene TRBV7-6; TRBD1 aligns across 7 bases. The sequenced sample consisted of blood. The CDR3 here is CASSLAPGGNTGELFF. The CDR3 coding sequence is TGTGCCAGCAGCTTAGCCCCAGGGGGGAACACCGGGGAGCTGTTTTTT.